This T cell receptor beta chain was recovered during a study of cytomegalovirus exposure and HLA in healthy donors. Overall study context: A later analysis reported the same platform for the 95 to 150 validation repertoires and the 666 first-cohort repertoires. Study conclusions and caveats: Researchers catalogued approximately 170 TCR beta chains as cytomegalovirus-associated.

Germline assignment: CDR1 SGHDT and CDR2 YYEEEE. This CDR3 region has 14 residues. V lost 8 bases, J lost 5 bases, and 10 bases stayed unmatched. The data were produced by immunoSEQ multiplex PCR, yet TCRdb's version contains in-frame clones alone and is incomplete. Of about 360,000 clones detected, 86% appear once; the ten largest clones hold roughly 0.82%. Of note for this clone: Its antigen is unknown.

This chain connects TRBV5-6 to TRBJ2-7; 10 bases are shared with TRBD2. This TCR was sampled from a woman under 30 in good health and CMV-seronegative. The source material was PBMCs. DNA for the CDR3: TGTGCCAGTCACCTACTAGCGGGAATCCACGAGCAGTACTTC. It codes for CASHLLAGIHEQYF.